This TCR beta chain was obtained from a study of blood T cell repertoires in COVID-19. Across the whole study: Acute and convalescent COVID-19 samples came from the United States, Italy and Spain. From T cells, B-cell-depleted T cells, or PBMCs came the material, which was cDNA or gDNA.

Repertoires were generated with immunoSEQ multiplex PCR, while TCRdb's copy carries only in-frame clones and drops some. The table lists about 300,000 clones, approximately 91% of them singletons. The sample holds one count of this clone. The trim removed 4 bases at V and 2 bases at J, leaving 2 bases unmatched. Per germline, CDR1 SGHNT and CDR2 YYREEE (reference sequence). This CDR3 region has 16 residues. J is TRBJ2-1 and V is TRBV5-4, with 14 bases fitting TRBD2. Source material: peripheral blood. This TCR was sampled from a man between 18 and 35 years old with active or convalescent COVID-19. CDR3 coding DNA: TGTGCCAGCAGCCCGACTAGCGGGGGGGCCTACAATGAGCAGTTCTTC. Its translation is CASSPTSGGAYNEQFF.